This is a list of T cell receptor beta chains from one sample in a study of post-analysis software for immune sequencing data. Via MiXCR, TCRdb re-called the PCR reads, giving one row per CDR3 protein. This sample has hundreds of thousands of distinct CDR3 sequences, with around 27% found just once. Input material: blood. The receptors originated from a girl aged 5-17 years with multiple sclerosis. CDR3s leave out the opening cysteine and the closing phenylalanine or tryptophan. Clone size is given for some rows only: seen once, a few or many times, or a class if the clone is expanded.

clone_size v_call cdr3_aa
. TRBV20-1 SAPWTRGDTQY
once TRBV20-1 SASLSGGENEQF
once TRBV28 ASSGTSSGSSFYEQY
few TRBV11-2 ASSLERQPINYGYT
. TRBV4-1 ASSQDYGQGAQPQH
few TRBV10-3 AIRESDNSPLH
. TRBV19 ASSPGPDYGYT
few TRBV7-9 ASSLRGDNSYEQY
. TRBV7-9 ASSPGAGGTEAF
. TRBV7-9 ASSPSGTPVYEQY
. TRBV5-1 ASSSGGPNNEQF
few TRBV10-2 ASRKPPGGYT
few TRBV6-5 ASTRRFSTDTQY
few TRBV5-6 ASSLRGLWVVGAF
few TRBV15 ATSSYTGPQETQY
many TRBV12-3/TRBV12-4 ATRDSFSEQY
. TRBV3-1 ASSQMGGTYGYT
. TRBV28 ASSLYDNEQF
few TRBV6-5 ASSRSRANYGYT
. TRBV11-2 ASSLISGGTSLTDTQY
. TRBV5-1 ASSPRGAGTGELF
. TRBV5-1 ASSTGLAVPYEQY
. TRBV6-2/TRBV6-3 ASTYRSGGGRVQNEQF
few TRBV9 ASSPRGSNQPQH
few TRBV7-9 ASSLPGIEQF
. TRBV7-9 ASSLESIGTPHYEQY
few TRBV5-1 ASSLEPGGTDTQY
. TRBV6-6 ASSYRPGDMNTEAF
many TRBV5-1 ASTDSYGYT
few TRBV4-3 ASSQDPGRNSYEQY
. TRBV6-6 ASSPVTGRGTEQY
. TRBV4-1 ASSQIRLGYT
few TRBV14 ASSQEINYGYT
. TRBV12-3/TRBV12-4 ASSRHLPNEAF
. TRBV20-1 SASLAVGQETQF
many TRBV7-8 ASSSWGPLQETQY
. TRBV3-1 ASSLRSGGGSEQY
. TRBV4-2 ASSQVTPSGLQY
. TRBV27 ASSSNNYGYT
. TRBV5-1 ASSLGDRGAEKLF
. TRBV7-2 ASSLEMNQPQH
. TRBV5-6 ASSAQAGFYGYT